Each of the 16 T cell receptor beta chains below was sequenced from the same sample in a study of blood T cell repertoires in COVID-19. Clones were read by immunoSEQ multiplex PCR, and TCRdb kept only the in-frame ones, dropping some. The table has approximately 330,000 clones, about 91% seen once. The sequencing sample was made of peripheral blood. The receptors originated from a man aged 25 to 40 with COVID-19, enrolled during active disease.

The chain couples TRBV24-1 to TRBJ1-5, with 9 nucleotides matching TRBD1. The CDR3 has 16 amino acids. Germline CDR1 and CDR2: KGHDR and SFDVKD. The trim removed 4 bases at V and 0 bases at J, leaving 3 bases unmatched. The CDR3, as DNA: TGTGCCACCAGTGACCGACAGGGGGGTAGCAATCAGCCCCAGCATTTT. Amino acid sequence: CATSDRQGGSNQPQHF.

This clone was seen more than once but under ten times. J is TRBJ2-3 and V is TRBV7-2; 11 positions match TRBD2. The germline V gene has CDR1 SGHTA and CDR2 FQGNSA. This CDR3 spans 16 amino acids. With V trimmed by 5 bases and J by 5 bases, 9 bases remained unmatched. CDR3 loop: CASSPRLAGRGDTQYF. CDR3 nucleotides: TGTGCCAGCAGCCCCCGACTAGCGGGGAGGGGAGATACGCAGTATTTT.

This clone was counted only a few times. The J gene is TRBJ2-2, the V gene TRBV21-1; the table's D gene call, TRBD1, was not cross checked with the DNA. TRBV21-1 is classified as a pseudogene. The CDR3 consists of 14 residues. CDR3 sequence reads: CASSMRGPGGELFF. The DNA of the CDR3 is TGTGCCAGCTCTATGAGGGGGCCGGGCGGGGAGCTGTTTTTT.

V is TRBV30 and J is TRBJ1-3; D gene uncertain. There are 14 residues in the CDR3. Germline assignment: CDR1 GTSNPN and CDR2 SVGIG (reference sequence). The germline V and J ends were trimmed by 5 bases and 0 bases, with 11 bases remaining between them. CDR3 sequence (DNA): TGTGCCTGGCTACGGTCACGCTCTGGAAACACCATATATTTT. Residues: CAWLRSRSGNTIYF.

This clone was counted only a few times. The V call is TRBV11-1, the J call TRBJ2-7, with a possible D match to TRBD2 (5 bases). The CDR3 runs to 14 residues. Germline loops: CDR1 SGHAT, CDR2 FQDESV (reference sequence). V was pared by 6 bases and J by 6 bases, with 18 bases between. The CDR3 region is CASSSARERGEQYF. The CDR3 DNA sequence: TGTGCCAGCAGTAGCGCCCGGGAAAGAGGCGAGCAGTACTTC.

The chain couples TRBV7-2 to TRBJ2-2; 8 bases are a match to TRBD1. This CDR3 has 16 residues. Germline assignment: CDR1 SGHTA and CDR2 FQGNSA. V dropped 5 bases and J dropped 5; count of bases not matched to a gene: 10. The CDR3 spells CASSGSGTGLTGELFF. CDR3 DNA: TGTGCCAGCAGCGGATCCGGGACAGGACTTACCGGGGAGCTGTTTTTT.

This CDR3 is CASSNRGELWTEAFF. In DNA form, the CDR3 reads TGTGCCAGCAGCAACAGGGGTGAGTTGTGGACTGAAGCTTTCTTT. The chain uses TRBV2 and TRBJ1-1; TRBD1 matches at 7 bases. V shed 6 bases, J shed 5 bases, and the junction held 12 bases outside the gene matches. Per germline, CDR1 SNHLY and CDR2 FYNNEI. The CDR3 is 15 amino acids.

V is TRBV2 and J is TRBJ1-1, with a possible D match to TRBD1 (6 bases). Germline assignment: CDR1 SNHLY and CDR2 FYNNEI. V lost 8 bases and J lost 5, with 15 bases in between. The CDR3 is made up of 13 amino acids. DNA of the CDR3: TGTGCCAGCGGCAGGGGTAGGACGACTGAAGCTTTCTTT. As protein: CASGRGRTTEAFF. The full variable domain, in which reference TRBV2 and TRBJ1-1 provide the parts outside the CDR3, is EPEVTQTPSHQVTQMGQEVILRCVPISNHLYFYWYRQILGQKVEFLVSFYNNEISEKSEIFDDQFSVERPDGSNFTLKIRSTKLEDSAMYFCASGRGRTTEAFFGQGTRLTVV.

The chain couples TRBV6-2 or TRBV6-3 to TRBJ2-3, with 7 bases identical to TRBD2. CDR1 is MNHEY and CDR2 is SVGEGT in the germline V gene. The CDR3 is made up of 14 amino acids. V was pared by 8 bases and J by 6 bases, with 11 bases of the junction left unmatched. The CDR3 loop reads CASRRGVASDTQYF. CDR3 sequence (DNA): TGTGCCAGCCGCCGGGGGGTGGCGTCGGATACGCAGTATTTT.

This clone showed up just once. The J gene is TRBJ2-2, the V gene TRBV27; 7 positions match TRBD2. CDR1 and CDR2 (germline): MNHEY, SMNVEV (reference sequence). This CDR3 contains 16 residues. The J segment lost 4 bases and the V segment lost 5 bases, leaving 10 bases of the junction unmatched. In DNA form, the CDR3 reads TGTGCCAGCAGTCCTAGCGGCCGACTCCGCACCGGGGAGCTGTTTTTT. It codes for CASSPSGRLRTGELFF.

Only a few counts were recorded for this clone. The CDR3 nucleotides are TGTGCCAGCAGCTTGGGGGCAGGGGAGGGCAAAAACATTCAGTACTTC. As protein: CASSLGAGEGKNIQYF. This sequence joins TRBV5-4 and TRBJ2-4; tentative D call: TRBD2 (7 bases). CDR3 length equals 16 residues. Trimming shortened V by 0 bases and J by 3 bases, and 13 bases separated the two germline ends. In germline, CDR1 is SGHNT, CDR2 YYREEE (reference sequence).

The rearrangement joins TRBV6-5 to TRBJ1-2; 9 positions match TRBD1. Trimming took 5 bases from V and 4 from J; bases not matched to a gene: 5. The CDR3 runs to 14 residues. In germline, CDR1 is MNHEY, CDR2 SVGAGI. This CDR3 is CASSQGQGIYGYTF. The DNA of the CDR3 is TGTGCCAGCAGTCAGGGACAGGGAATCTATGGCTACACCTTC.

This clone has a handful of counts. This rearrangement joins TRBV18 to TRBJ1-1; tentative D call: TRBD1 (5 bases). CDR1 KGHSH and CDR2 LQKENI come from the germline V gene. V was trimmed by 3 bases and J by 7 bases, leaving 15 bases between them. The CDR3 is 14 amino acids. The CDR3 sequence is CASSPAGGAGEAFF. CDR3 nucleotide sequence: TGTGCCAGCTCACCCGCGGGCGGGGCGGGTGAAGCTTTCTTT.

The genes are TRBV2 and TRBJ2-1, with D possibly TRBD2 on 5 matching bases. This CDR3 is built from 14 residues. Germline V CDR1 and CDR2: SNHLY, FYNNEI. Trimming pared 10 bases from V and 4 bases from J, leaving 17 bases between. CDR3 DNA sequence: TGTGCCACAAGTCGGGGAATGGTTTACAATGAGCAGTTCTTC. Residues: CATSRGMVYNEQFF.

The chain links TRBV27 to TRBJ2-2, with D perhaps matching TRBD1 (5 bases). V was clipped by 6 bases and J by 9 bases, with 17 bases between them. Germline assignment: CDR1 MNHEY and CDR2 SMNVEV (reference sequence). The CDR3 extends over 14 amino acids. The CDR3 bases are TGTGCCAGCAGCCCTACTATATTGGGGCGGGAGCTGTTTTTT. Its translation: CASSPTILGRELFF.

J is TRBJ1-6 and V is TRBV28, with 7 bases that match TRBD1. Germline V gene sequence: CDR1 MDHEN, CDR2 SYDVKM. V shed 8 bases, J shed 7 bases, and the junction held 11 bases outside the gene matches. This CDR3 spans 15 amino acids. For the CDR3, the DNA is TGTGCCAGCCTCACCTCCGGGACAGAAAATTCACCCCTCCACTTT. This sequence encodes CASLTSGTENSPLHF.